The clone carrying this T cell receptor beta chain was observed a handful of times. The junction departs from the called germline gene at one end, perhaps through a read error. Method: immunoSEQ multiplex PCR; TCRdb's copy keeps in-frame clones and lacks some. The data contain some 230,000 clones, approximately 85% of them singletons. Germline CDR1 is KGHSH and CDR2 is LQKENI. The CDR3 is made up of 16 amino acids. The data originate from a study of blood T cell repertoires in COVID-19. Overall study context: The United States, Italy and Spain were the sources of the acute and convalescent COVID-19 samples. The cDNA or gDNA used as material had been derived from T cells, B-cell-depleted T cells, or PBMCs.

This receptor was taken from a man aged 35 to 55 with acute or convalescent COVID-19. The sample was peripheral blood. This rearrangement joins TRBV18 to TRBJ2-1; a possible D gene is TRBD2 (6 bases). The CDR3 coding sequence is TGTGCCAGCTCACCACCCAGACGGGGGACCTACGATGAGCAGTTCTTC. Translation: CASSPPRRGTYDEQFF.